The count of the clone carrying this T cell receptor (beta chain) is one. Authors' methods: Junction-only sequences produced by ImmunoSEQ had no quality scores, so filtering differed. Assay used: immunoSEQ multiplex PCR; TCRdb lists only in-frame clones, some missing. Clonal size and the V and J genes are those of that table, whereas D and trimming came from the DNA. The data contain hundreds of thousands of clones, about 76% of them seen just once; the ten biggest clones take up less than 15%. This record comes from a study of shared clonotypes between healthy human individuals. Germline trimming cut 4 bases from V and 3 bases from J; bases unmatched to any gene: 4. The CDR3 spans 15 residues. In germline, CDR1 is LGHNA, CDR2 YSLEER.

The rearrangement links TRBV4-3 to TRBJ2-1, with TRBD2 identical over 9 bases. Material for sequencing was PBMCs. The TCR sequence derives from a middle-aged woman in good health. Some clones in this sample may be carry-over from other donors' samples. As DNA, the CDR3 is TGCGCCAGCAGCCGAGATAGCGGGGGCTACAATGAGCAGTTCTTC. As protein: CASSRDSGGYNEQFF.